These 8 T cell receptor beta chains were all obtained from the same sample, sequenced in a study of shared clonotypes between healthy human individuals. Libraries were prepared by immunoSEQ multiplex PCR; TCRdb keeps only in-frame clonotypes and omits some of them. The table includes 900,000 to 1,200,000 clones, around 82% detected once. Sequencing input: memory CD4+ T cells from PBMCs. Subset specified: CD45RA-negative fraction. The source is a man between 18 and 29 years old in good health. Some clones in this sample may be carry-over from other donors' samples.

The CDR3 coding sequence is TGTGCCAGCAGCTCAAGCACAGATACGCAGTATTTT. The encoded protein is CASSSSTDTQYF. The rearrangement uses TRBV7-8 and TRBJ2-3, with no clear D. The CDR3 totals 12 residues. The ends were cut back, 4 bases at V and 0 bases at J, with 2 bases in the middle. CDR1 and CDR2 from the germline V gene are SGHVS and FQNEAQ. The variable domain in full, with the rest retrieved from reference TRBV7-8 and TRBJ2-3, is GAGVSQSPRYKVAKRGQDVALRCDPISGHVSLFWYQQALGQGPEFLTYFQNEAQLDKSGLPSDRFFAERPEGSVSTLKIQRTQQEDSAVYLCASSSSTDTQYFGPGTRLTVL.

The chain joins TRBV5-8 to TRBJ1-2; the D is unclear. The V gene lost 1 base and the J gene lost 2 bases, with 9 bases spanning the gap. CDR1 is SGHTS and CDR2 is YDEGEE in the germline V gene. The length of the CDR3 is 14 residues. The CDR3, as DNA: TGTGCCAGCAGCTTGAAACTGGAGAACTATGGCTACACCTTC. This codes for CASSLKLENYGYTF.

DNA of the CDR3: TGCGCCAGCAGCTTTCTCCCCGACACTTCCTACGAGCAGTACTTC. Translation gives CASSFLPDTSYEQYF. The chain combines TRBV5-1 with TRBJ2-7; D ambiguous. The length of the CDR3 is 15 residues. V was trimmed by 2 bases and J by 1 base, leaving 13 bases between them. In germline, CDR1 is SGHRS, CDR2 YFSETQ.

This clone was recorded only once. The chain carries TRBV30 and TRBJ2-2; D remains unclear. The CDR3 has 14 amino acids. Trimming removed 4 bases from V and 0 bases from J, with 9 bases in between. Germline V lookup: CDR1 GTSNPN, CDR2 SVGIG (reference sequence). CDR3 sequence (DNA): TGTGCCTGGAAATCCAATACGAACACCGGGGAGCTGTTTTTT. Encoded protein: CAWKSNTNTGELFF.

The table lists this clone with many counts. For the CDR3, the DNA is TGTGCCAGCAGCTTGGCCCGGCAGGGCAACTATGGCTACACCTTC. Translating it yields CASSLARQGNYGYTF. V is TRBV5-4 and J is TRBJ1-2; a weak D match, TRBD1 (5 bases). The V end was cut by 0 bases, the J end by 2 bases, with 11 bases between. This CDR3 contains 15 residues. CDR1 is SGHNT, CDR2 YYREEE, per germline (reference sequence).

J is TRBJ2-7 and V is TRBV6-5; TRBD2 aligns across 12 bases. The CDR3 is 14 amino acids. After removal of 6 bases from V and 3 bases from J, the junction contained 3 bases not matched to a gene. Germline V CDR1 and CDR2: MNHEY, SVGAGI. CDR3 DNA sequence: TGTGCCAGCAGACCTAGCGGGAGGGGCTACGAGCAGTACTTC. Its translation is CASRPSGRGYEQYF.

About this clone: One base away lies a much larger clone, so this may be a sequencing read error. Other DNA sequences in this specimen translate into the identical CDR3. This chain uses TRBV28 with TRBJ1-1; no reliable D call. The V end was cut by 6 bases, the J end by 2 bases, with 4 bases between. The CDR3 has 11 residues. In germline, CDR1 is MDHEN, CDR2 SYDVKM. The CDR3 DNA reads TGTGCCAGCAGGACAAACACTGAAGCTTTCTTT. It codes for CASRTNTEAFF.

The sample holds one count of this clone. The gene calls are TRBV14 and TRBJ2-2; 9 bases fit TRBD2. V dropped 3 bases and J dropped 3; count of bases not matched to a gene: 5. There are 16 residues in the CDR3. Germline-derived CDR1 and CDR2 are SGHDN and FVKESK. The DNA of the CDR3 is TGTGCCAGCAGCCACCTAGCGGGATTATACACCGGGGAGCTGTTTTTT. Amino acids: CASSHLAGLYTGELFF.